This T cell receptor (beta chain) emerged from a study of blood T cell repertoires in COVID-19. V was pared by 4 bases and J by 3 bases, with 12 bases of the junction left unmatched. The CDR3 is 17 residues long. Germline CDR1 reads LGHDT; CDR2 reads YNNKEL (reference sequence). Resolution of symptoms, clearance, or two negative PCRs was present in recovered Cohort 3 donors. Original data processing: Amplification of reference gene primers provided the estimated nucleated cell counts. The protocol was immunoSEQ multiplex PCR, while the TCRdb copy is restricted to in-frame clones and leaves out a portion. V, J and clone size derive from that table, while D and trimming were established from the DNA sequence. Among more than 300,000 clones listed, approximately 84% were seen once.

The sequencing input was PBMCs or T cells enriched from blood (not recorded which). The clonotype was recovered from a woman aged 18-35 years who had recovered from COVID-19. The chain carries TRBV3-1 (or the pseudogene TRBV3-2) and TRBJ2-7; TRBD1 aligns across 10 bases. CDR3 in DNA: TGTGCCAGCAGCCCGAACCCGTGGGGACAGGGGCGCTACGAGCAGTACTTC. Translating it yields CASSPNPWGQGRYEQYF.